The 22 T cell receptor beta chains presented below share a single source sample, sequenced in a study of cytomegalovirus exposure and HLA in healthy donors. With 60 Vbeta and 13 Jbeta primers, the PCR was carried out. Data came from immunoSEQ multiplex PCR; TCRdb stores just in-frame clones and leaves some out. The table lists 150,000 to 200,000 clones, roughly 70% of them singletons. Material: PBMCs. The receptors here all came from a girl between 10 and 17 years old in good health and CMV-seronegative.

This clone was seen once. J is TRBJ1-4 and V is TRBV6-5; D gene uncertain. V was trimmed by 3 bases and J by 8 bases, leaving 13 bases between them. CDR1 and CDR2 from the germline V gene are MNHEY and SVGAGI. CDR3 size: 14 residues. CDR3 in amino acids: CASSYLSAREKLFF. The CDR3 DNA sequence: TGTGCCAGCAGTTATTTGTCCGCCCGGGAAAAACTGTTTTTT.

DNA for the CDR3: TGTGCCAGCAGCTTGGGTGGGGCAGGAAACACCATATATTTT. Translation gives CASSLGGAGNTIYF. The rearrangement uses TRBV5-6 and TRBJ1-3; D may be TRBD1 (5 bases). The CDR3 contains 14 residues. From germline, CDR1 is SGHDT and CDR2 YYEEEE. The V end lost 0 bases, the J end lost 4 bases, and 8 bases lay between the germline ends.

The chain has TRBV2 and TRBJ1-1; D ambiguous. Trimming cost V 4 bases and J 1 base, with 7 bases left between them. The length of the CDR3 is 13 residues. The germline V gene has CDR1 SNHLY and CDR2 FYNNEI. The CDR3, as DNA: TGTGCCAGCAGTGTGGAGGGGAACACTGAAGCTTTCTTT. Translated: CASSVEGNTEAFF.

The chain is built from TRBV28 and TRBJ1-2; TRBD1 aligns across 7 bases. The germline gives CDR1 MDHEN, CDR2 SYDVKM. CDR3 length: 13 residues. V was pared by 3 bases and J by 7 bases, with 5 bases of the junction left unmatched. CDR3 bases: TGTGCCAGCAGTTTTACTACAGGGGCTGGCTACACCTTC. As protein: CASSFTTGAGYTF.

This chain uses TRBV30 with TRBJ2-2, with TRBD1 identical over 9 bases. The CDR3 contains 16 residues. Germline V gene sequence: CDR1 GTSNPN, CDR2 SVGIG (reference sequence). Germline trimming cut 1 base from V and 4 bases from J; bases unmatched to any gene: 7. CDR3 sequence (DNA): TGTGCCTGGAGTGGAAATGGACAGGGGCGCACCGGGGAGCTGTTTTTT. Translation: CAWSGNGQGRTGELFF.

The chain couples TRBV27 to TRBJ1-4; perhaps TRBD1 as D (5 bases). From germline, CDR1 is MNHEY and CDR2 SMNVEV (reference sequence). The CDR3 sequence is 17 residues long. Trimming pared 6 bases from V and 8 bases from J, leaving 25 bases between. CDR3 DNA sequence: TGTGCCAGCAGCCTCTCCCCTGTGGCGGGGCGGAGGGAAAAACTGTTTTTT. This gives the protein CASSLSPVAGRREKLFF. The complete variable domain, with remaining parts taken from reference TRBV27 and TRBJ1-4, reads EAQVTQNPRYLITVTGKKLTVTCSQNMNHEYMSWYRQDPGLGLRQIYYSMNVEVTDKGDVPEGYKVSRKEKRNFPLILESPSPNQTSLYFCASSLSPVAGRREKLFFGSGTQLSVL.

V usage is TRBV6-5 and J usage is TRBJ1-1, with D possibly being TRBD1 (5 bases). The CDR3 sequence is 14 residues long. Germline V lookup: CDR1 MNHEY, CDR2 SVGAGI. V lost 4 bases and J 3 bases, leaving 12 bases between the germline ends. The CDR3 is CASSSDSTYTEAFF. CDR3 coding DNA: TGTGCCAGCAGTTCTGACAGCACTTACACTGAAGCTTTCTTT.

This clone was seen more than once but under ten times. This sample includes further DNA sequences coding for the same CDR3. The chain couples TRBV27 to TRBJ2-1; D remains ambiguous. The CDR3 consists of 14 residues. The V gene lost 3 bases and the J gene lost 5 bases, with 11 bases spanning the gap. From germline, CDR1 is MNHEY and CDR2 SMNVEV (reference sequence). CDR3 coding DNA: TGTGCCAGCAGTTTGGGCACGACACACAATGAGCAGTTCTTC. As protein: CASSLGTTHNEQFF.

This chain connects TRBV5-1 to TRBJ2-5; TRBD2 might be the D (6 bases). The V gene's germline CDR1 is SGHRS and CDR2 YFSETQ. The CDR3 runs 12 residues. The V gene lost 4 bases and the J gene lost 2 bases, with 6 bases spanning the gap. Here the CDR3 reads CASSGGQETQYF. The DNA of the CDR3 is TGCGCCAGCAGCGGGGGGCAAGAGACCCAGTACTTC.

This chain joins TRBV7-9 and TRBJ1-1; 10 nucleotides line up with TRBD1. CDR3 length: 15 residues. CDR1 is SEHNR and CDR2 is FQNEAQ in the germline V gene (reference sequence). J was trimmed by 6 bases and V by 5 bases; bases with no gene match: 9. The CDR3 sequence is CASSPPTGGPSEAFF. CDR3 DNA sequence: TGTGCCAGCAGCCCGCCGACAGGGGGCCCGTCTGAAGCTTTCTTT.

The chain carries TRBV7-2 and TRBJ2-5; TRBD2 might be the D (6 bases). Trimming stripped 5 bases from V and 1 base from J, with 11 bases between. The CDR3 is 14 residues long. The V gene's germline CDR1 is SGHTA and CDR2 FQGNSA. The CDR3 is CASSPGLSQETQYF. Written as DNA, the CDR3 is TGTGCCAGCAGCCCGGGACTCTCCCAAGAGACCCAGTACTTC.

This chain's CDR3 is CASSQDGGQGAYDTQYF. The CDR3 nucleotides read TGCGCCAGCAGCCAAGATGGAGGGCAGGGGGCATATGATACGCAGTATTTT. The V call is TRBV4-1, the J call TRBJ2-3, with 8 bases aligning to TRBD1. The V segment lost 0 bases and the J segment 6 bases; nucleotides outside the gene matches: 11. The CDR3 totals 17 residues. Per the germline V gene, CDR1 is MGHRA and CDR2 is YSYEKL.

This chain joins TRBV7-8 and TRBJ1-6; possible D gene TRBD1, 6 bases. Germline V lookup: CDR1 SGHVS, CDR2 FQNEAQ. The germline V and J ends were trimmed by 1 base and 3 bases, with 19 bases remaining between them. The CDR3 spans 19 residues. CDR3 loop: CASSLDLLAGENYNSPLHF. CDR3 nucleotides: TGTGCCAGCAGCTTAGATCTGTTGGCAGGGGAAAACTATAATTCACCCCTCCACTTT.

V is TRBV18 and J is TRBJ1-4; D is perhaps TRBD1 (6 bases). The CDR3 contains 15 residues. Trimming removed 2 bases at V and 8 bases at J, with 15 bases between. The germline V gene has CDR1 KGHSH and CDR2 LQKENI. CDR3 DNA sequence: TGTGCCAGCTCACCAATACCCACGAGGGGGGAAAAACTGTTTTTT. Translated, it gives CASSPIPTRGEKLFF.

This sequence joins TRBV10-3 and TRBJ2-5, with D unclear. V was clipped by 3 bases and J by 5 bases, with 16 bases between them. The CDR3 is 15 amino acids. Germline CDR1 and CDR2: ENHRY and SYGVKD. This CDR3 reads CAISDPPVTRETQYF. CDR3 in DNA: TGTGCCATCAGTGATCCGCCGGTCACCCGGGAGACCCAGTACTTC.

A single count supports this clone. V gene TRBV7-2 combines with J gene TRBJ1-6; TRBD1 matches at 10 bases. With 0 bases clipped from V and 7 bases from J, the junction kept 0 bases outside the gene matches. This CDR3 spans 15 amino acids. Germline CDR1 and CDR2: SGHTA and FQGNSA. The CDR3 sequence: CASSLAGQGNSPLHF. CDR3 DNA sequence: TGTGCCAGCAGCTTAGCGGGACAGGGGAATTCACCCCTCCACTTT.

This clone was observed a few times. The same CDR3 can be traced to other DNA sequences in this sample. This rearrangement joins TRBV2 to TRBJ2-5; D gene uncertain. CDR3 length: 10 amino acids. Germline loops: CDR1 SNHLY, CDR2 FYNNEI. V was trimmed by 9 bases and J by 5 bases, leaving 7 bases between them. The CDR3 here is CASREETQYF. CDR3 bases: TGTGCCAGTCGAGAGGAGACCCAGTACTTC.

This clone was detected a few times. The CDR3 coding sequence is TGTGCCTTGGATAGGAGCTCTGGAAACACCATATATTTT. Translating gives CALDRSSGNTIYF. This chain connects TRBV30 to TRBJ1-3; D not resolved. Germline V gives CDR1 GTSNPN, CDR2 SVGIG (reference sequence). The CDR3 runs 13 residues. Deletions cut 7 bases from V and 0 bases from J, with 10 bases between.

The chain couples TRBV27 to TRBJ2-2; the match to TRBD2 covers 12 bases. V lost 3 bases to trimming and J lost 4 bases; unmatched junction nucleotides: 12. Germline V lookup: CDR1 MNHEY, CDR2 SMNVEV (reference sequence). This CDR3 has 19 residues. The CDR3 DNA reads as TGTGCCAGCAGTTTCGGTGGGGCTAGCGGGGGGGCCTCCACCGGGGAGCTGTTTTTT. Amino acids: CASSFGGASGGASTGELFF.

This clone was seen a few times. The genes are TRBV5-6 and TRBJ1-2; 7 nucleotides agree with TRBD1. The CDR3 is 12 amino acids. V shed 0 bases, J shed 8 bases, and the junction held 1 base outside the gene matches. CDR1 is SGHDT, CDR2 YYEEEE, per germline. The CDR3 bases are TGTGCCAGCAGCTTGGTGGGACAGGGCTACACCTTC. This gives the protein CASSLVGQGYTF.

In DNA form, the CDR3 reads TGCGCCAGCAGCTTGAACCAGGATGAGCAGTTCTTC. As protein: CASSLNQDEQFF. The chain has TRBV5-1 and TRBJ2-1; D gene uncertain. V lost 1 base and J lost 8, with 7 bases in between. This CDR3 has 12 amino acids. The germline V gene encodes CDR1 SGHRS and CDR2 YFSETQ.

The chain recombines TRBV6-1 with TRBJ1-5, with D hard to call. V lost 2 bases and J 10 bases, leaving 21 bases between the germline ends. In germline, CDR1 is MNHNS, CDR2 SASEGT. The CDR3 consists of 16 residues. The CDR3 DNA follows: TGTGCCAGCAGTGAATACCCCTTCCTCTACTCTGGTCCCCAGCATTTT. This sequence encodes CASSEYPFLYSGPQHF.